The 13 T cell receptor beta chains given below trace back to one sample, sequenced in a study of T cell responses to AZD1222 COVID-19 vaccine. The table came from immunoSEQ multiplex PCR; TCRdb's copy has only in-frame clones and leaves some out. The sample carries around 140,000 clones, approximately 91% recorded once. Sequenced here: peripheral blood, sampled 28 days after the second AZD1222 dose. The receptors were sampled from an adult who received the AZD1222 COVID-19 vaccine.

This clone appeared a single time. The chain combines TRBV7-3 with TRBJ2-1, with a weak D call TRBD1 (5 bases). Looked up from germline, CDR1 is SGHTA and CDR2 is FQGTGA. V was cut by 5 bases and J by 7 bases, with 15 bases left in between. This CDR3 is 14 amino acids long. The CDR3 sequence is CASSPLGRPNEQFF. The CDR3 DNA reads TGTGCCAGCAGCCCTTTGGGGCGGCCTAATGAGCAGTTCTTC.

V and J are TRBV7-9 and TRBJ2-7; the D call may be TRBD1 or TRBD2 (5 bases each). Trimming removed 2 bases at V and 5 bases at J, with 7 bases between. The CDR3 spans 12 residues. Germline-derived CDR1 and CDR2 are SEHNR and FQNEAQ (reference sequence). The CDR3 DNA reads as TGTGCCAGCAGCTTAATGGGGGACGAGCAGTACTTC. This translates into CASSLMGDEQYF.

A remark on this clone: Different DNA sequences within this sample yield the same CDR3. The V gene is TRBV18, the J gene TRBJ1-2, with 10 bases fitting TRBD1. Germline CDR1 reads KGHSH; CDR2 reads LQKENI. The CDR3 length is 14 residues. V shed 4 bases, J shed 1 base, and the junction held 0 bases outside the gene matches. As DNA, the CDR3 is TGTGCCAGCTCACGGGACAGGGGTAACTATGGCTACACCTTC. Protein: CASSRDRGNYGYTF.

For the CDR3, the DNA is TGTGCCAGCAAGGGGGCGGTATACAATGAGCAGTTCTTC. Translation: CASKGAVYNEQFF. The J gene is TRBJ2-1, the V gene TRBV2, with TRBD1 identical over 7 bases. The germline CDR1 and CDR2 sequences are SNHLY and FYNNEI. CDR3 length equals 13 residues. Trimming took 7 bases from V and 4 from J; bases not matched to a gene: 4. The variable domain in full, completed from reference TRBV2 and TRBJ2-1, reads EPEVTQTPSHQVTQMGQEVILRCVPISNHLYFYWYRQILGQKVEFLVSFYNNEISEKSEIFDDQFSVERPDGSNFTLKIRSTKLEDSAMYFCASKGAVYNEQFFGPGTRLTVL.

The chain joins TRBV6-6 to TRBJ2-1; unclear D gene. The CDR3 contains 15 residues. V was cut by 6 bases and J by 7 bases, with 19 bases left in between. Germline CDR1 and CDR2: MNHNY and SVGAGI (reference sequence). The CDR3 DNA is TGTGCCAGCAGCGACGCCAGGCCATTAGGAAATGAGCAGTTCTTC. It specifies CASSDARPLGNEQFF.

The V gene is TRBV18, the J gene TRBJ2-6, with 9 bases lining up with TRBD1. CDR1 is KGHSH, CDR2 LQKENI, per germline. V lost 10 bases and J lost 2; bases outside the gene matches: 6. The CDR3 spans 15 residues. The CDR3 loop is CATGQGPAGANVLTF. In nucleotides, the CDR3 is TGTGCCACCGGACAGGGGCCCGCTGGGGCCAACGTCCTGACTTTC.

V gene TRBV9 combines with J gene TRBJ1-5, with D possibly being TRBD1 (5 bases). CDR3 length: 15 amino acids. Germline V gene lookup returns CDR1 SGDLS and CDR2 YYNGEE. V was shortened by 0 bases and J by 3 bases, with 10 bases between the two germline ends. This CDR3 is CASSVGTSANQPQHF. DNA of the CDR3: TGTGCCAGCAGCGTAGGGACATCCGCCAATCAGCCCCAGCATTTT.

The V gene is TRBV27, the J gene TRBJ2-7, with a weak D call TRBD1 (6 bases). The CDR3 has 15 amino acids. Looked up from germline, CDR1 is MNHEY and CDR2 is SMNVEV (reference sequence). V dropped 6 bases and J dropped 2 bases, with 17 bases sitting between them. This CDR3 reads CASRPTLTGTYEQYF. CDR3 DNA: TGTGCCAGCAGGCCTACCTTGACAGGCACCTACGAGCAGTACTTC.

The rearrangement uses TRBV11-3 and TRBJ2-2, with D unresolved. This CDR3 is built from 16 residues. V gave up 1 base and J gave up 0 bases, with 9 bases separating them. Germline values: CDR1 SGHNT, CDR2 YENEEA. This CDR3 is CASSLVGYANTGELFF. DNA for the CDR3: TGTGCCAGCAGCTTAGTAGGATATGCGAACACCGGGGAGCTGTTTTTT.

This CDR3 is CASSPVPSYNEQFF. CDR3 coding DNA: TGTGCCAGCAGCCCCGTGCCCTCCTACAATGAGCAGTTCTTC. V usage is TRBV9 and J usage is TRBJ2-1; no reliable D call. Germline V gives CDR1 SGDLS, CDR2 YYNGEE. The V gene lost 4 bases and the J gene lost 0 bases, with 8 bases spanning the gap. This CDR3 has 14 residues.

This chain uses TRBV19 with TRBJ2-7; 9 nucleotides line up with TRBD1. With V trimmed by 8 bases and J by 6 bases, 2 bases remained unmatched. Germline CDR1 LNHDA, CDR2 SQIVND (reference sequence). This CDR3 spans 11 amino acids. CDR3 region: CASRTGVEQYF. CDR3 DNA: TGTGCCAGTCGGACAGGGGTCGAGCAGTACTTC. Filled out from reference TRBV19 and TRBJ2-7, the complete variable domain reads DGGITQSPKYLFRKEGQNVTLSCEQNLNHDAMYWYRQDPGQGLRLIYYSQIVNDFQKGDIAEGYSVSREKKESFPLTVTSAQKNPTAFYLCASRTGVEQYFGPGTRLTVT.

This clone has just one count. V is TRBV11-2 and J is TRBJ2-5, with 11 bases matching TRBD2. J was trimmed by 5 bases and V by 3 bases; bases with no gene match: 5. Looked up from germline, CDR1 is SGHAT and CDR2 is FQNNGV. This CDR3 is 15 amino acids long. The CDR3 region is CASSLTSGVVETQYF. In DNA form, the CDR3 reads TGTGCCAGCAGCTTGACTAGCGGGGTTGTTGAGACCCAGTACTTC.

The chain is built from TRBV5-8 and TRBJ2-7; 9 positions agree with TRBD2. V shed 0 bases, J shed 8 bases, and the junction held 12 bases outside the gene matches. The CDR3 runs 16 residues. CDR1 is SGHTS and CDR2 is YDEGEE in the germline V gene. This chain's CDR3 is CASSLGLADGPGKQYF. Here the CDR3 DNA reads TGTGCCAGCAGCTTGGGACTAGCGGACGGCCCTGGAAAGCAGTACTTC.